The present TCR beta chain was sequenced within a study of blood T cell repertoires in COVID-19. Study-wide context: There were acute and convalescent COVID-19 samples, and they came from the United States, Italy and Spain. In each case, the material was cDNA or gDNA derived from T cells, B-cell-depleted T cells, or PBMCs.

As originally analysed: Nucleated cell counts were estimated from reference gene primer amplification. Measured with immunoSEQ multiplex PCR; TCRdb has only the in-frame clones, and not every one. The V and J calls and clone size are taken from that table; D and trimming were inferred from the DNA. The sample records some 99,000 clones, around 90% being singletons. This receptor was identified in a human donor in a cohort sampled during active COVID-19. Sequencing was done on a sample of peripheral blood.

The CDR3 reads CASSLSPEPNYGYTF. Written as DNA, the CDR3 is TGTGCCAGCAGCTTAAGCCCAGAACCTAACTATGGCTACACCTTC. The chain recombines TRBV7-3 with TRBJ1-2, with unresolved D. V was trimmed by 1 base and J by 0 bases, leaving 9 bases between them. Germline-derived CDR1 and CDR2 are SGHTA and FQGTGA. This CDR3 region has 15 residues.